There are a few counts of the clone carrying this T cell receptor beta chain. The data originate from a study of response to subunit inactivated influenza vaccine. TCRdb independently ran MiXCR on the RT-PCR reads; one entry per CDR3 protein. The data hold more than 500,000 distinct CDR3 sequences, with roughly 10% observed a single time. This CDR3 is 12 amino acids long. V lost 3 bases to trimming and J lost 12 bases, with 14 bases between them. The same data also contributed to another study, on T cells expressing NK-cell markers. That source reports: TCR beta libraries carry UMIs added by 5'RACE template switching. Each of 6 or 7 donors carried dominant NKG2C+ clonotypes accounting for roughly 1.0-7.5% of CD8+ T cells.

The material sequenced was PBMCs from blood, taken on the day of vaccination. This TCR was sampled from a man in his fifties or sixties who received an inactivated influenza vaccine. The rearrangement links TRBV12-3 or TRBV12-4 to TRBJ1-2; D gene ambiguous. The CDR3 sequence is CASSLPPLRDTF. In nucleotides, the CDR3 is TGTGCCAGCAGTTTGCCCCCCCTACGGGACACCTTC.